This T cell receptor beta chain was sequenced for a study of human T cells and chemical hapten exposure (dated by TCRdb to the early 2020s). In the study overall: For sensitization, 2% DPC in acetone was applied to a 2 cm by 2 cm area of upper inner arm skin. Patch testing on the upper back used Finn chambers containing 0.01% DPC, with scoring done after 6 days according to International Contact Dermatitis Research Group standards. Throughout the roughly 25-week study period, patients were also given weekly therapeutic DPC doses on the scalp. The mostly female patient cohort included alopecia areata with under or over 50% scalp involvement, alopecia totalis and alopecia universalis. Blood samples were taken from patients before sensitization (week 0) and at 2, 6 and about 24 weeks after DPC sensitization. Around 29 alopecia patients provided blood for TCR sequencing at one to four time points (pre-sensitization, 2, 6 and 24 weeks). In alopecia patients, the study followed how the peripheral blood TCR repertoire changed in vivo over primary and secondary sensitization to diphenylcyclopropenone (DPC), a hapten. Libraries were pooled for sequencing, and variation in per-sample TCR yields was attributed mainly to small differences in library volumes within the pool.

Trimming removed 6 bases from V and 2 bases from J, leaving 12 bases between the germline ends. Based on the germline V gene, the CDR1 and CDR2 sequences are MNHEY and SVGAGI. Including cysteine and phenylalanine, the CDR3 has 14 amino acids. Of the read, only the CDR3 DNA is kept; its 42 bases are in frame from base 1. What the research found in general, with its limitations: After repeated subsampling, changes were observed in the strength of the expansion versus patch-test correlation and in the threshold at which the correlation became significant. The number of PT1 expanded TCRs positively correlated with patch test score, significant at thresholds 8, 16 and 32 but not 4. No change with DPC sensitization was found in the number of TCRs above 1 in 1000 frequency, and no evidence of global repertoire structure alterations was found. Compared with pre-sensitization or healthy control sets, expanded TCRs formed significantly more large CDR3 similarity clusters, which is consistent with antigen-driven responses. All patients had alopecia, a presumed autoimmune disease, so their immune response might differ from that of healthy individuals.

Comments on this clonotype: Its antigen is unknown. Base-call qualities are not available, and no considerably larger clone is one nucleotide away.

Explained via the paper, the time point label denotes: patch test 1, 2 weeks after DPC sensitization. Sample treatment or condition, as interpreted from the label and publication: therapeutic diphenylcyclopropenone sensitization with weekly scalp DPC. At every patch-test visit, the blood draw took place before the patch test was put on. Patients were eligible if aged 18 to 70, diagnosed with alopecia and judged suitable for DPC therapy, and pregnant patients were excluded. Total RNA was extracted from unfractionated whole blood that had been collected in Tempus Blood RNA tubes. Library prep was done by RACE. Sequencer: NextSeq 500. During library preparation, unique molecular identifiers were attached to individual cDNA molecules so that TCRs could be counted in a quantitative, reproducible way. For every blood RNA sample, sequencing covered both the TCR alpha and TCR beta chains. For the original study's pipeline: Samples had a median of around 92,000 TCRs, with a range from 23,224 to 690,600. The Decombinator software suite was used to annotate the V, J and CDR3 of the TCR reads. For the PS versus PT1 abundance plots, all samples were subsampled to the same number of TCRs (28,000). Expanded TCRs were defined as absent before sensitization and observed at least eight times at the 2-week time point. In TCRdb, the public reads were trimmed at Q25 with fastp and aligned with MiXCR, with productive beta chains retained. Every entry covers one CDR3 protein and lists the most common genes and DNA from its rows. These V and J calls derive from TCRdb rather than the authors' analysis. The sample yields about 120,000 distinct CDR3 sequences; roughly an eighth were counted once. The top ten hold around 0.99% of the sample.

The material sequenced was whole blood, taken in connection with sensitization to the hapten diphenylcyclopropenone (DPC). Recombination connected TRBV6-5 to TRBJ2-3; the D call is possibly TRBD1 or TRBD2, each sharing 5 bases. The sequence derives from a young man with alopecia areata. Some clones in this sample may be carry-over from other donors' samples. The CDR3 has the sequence CASSTGRLTDTQYF. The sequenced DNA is TGTGCCAGCAGCACGGGGCGGCTCACAGATACGCAGTATTTT.